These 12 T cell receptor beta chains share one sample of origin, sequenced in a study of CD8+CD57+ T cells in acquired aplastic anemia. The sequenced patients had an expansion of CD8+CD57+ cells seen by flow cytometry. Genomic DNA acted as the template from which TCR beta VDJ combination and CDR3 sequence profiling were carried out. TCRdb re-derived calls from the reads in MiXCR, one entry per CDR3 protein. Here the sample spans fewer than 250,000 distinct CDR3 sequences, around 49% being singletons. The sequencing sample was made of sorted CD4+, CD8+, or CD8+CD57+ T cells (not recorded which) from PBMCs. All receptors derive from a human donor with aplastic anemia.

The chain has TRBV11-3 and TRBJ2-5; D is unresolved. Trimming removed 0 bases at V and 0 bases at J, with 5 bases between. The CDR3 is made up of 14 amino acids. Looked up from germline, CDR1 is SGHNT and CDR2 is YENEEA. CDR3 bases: TGTGCCAGCAGCTTAGACAGGCACCAAGAGACCCAGTACTTC. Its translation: CASSLDRHQETQYF.

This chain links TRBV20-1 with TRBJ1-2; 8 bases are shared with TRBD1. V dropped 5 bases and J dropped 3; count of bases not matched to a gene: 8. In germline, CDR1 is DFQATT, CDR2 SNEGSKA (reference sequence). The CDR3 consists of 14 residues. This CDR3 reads CSARQTGAYYGYTF. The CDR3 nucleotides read TGCAGTGCTCGACAGACAGGGGCTTACTATGGCTACACCTTC.

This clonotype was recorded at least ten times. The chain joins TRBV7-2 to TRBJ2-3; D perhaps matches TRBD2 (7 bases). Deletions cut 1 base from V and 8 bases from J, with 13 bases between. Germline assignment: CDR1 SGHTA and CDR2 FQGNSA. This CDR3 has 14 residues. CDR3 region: CASSLEGGRPTQYF. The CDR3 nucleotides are TGTGCCAGCAGCTTAGAGGGGGGGCGGCCTACGCAGTATTTT.

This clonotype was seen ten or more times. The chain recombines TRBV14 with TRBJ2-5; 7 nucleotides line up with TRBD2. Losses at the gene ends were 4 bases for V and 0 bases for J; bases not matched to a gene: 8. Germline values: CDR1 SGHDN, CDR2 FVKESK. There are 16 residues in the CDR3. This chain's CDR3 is CASSRRSGGYQETQYF. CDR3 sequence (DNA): TGTGCCAGCAGCCGCCGTTCCGGGGGGTACCAAGAGACCCAGTACTTC. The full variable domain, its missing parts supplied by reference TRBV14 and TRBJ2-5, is EAGVTQFPSHSVIEKGQTVTLRCDPISGHDNLYWYRRVMGKEIKFLLHFVKESKQDESGMPNNRFLAERTGGTYSTLKVQPAELEDSGVYFCASSRRSGGYQETQYFGPGTRLLVL.

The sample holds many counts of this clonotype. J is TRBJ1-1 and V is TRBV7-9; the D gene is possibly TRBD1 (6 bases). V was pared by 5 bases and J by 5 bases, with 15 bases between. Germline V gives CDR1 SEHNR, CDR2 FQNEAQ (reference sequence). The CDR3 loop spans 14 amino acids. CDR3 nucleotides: TGTGCCAGCAGCGGAATGGGGGCCGGGACTGAAGCTTTCTTT. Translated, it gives CASSGMGAGTEAFF.

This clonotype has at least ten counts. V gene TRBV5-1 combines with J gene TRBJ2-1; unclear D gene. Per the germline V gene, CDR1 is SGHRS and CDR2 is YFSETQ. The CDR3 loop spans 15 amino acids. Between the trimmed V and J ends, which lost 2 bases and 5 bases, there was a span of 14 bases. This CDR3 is CASSLSDSAHNEQFF. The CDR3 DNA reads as TGCGCCAGCAGCTTAAGTGACTCGGCCCACAATGAGCAGTTCTTC.

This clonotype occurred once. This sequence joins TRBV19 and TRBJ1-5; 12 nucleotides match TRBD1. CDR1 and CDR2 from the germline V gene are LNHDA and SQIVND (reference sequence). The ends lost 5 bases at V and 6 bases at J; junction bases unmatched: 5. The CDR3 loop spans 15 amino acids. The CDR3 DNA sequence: TGTGCCAGTAGTCCGGGACAGGGGGCGCGTCAGCCCCAGCATTTT. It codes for CASSPGQGARQPQHF.

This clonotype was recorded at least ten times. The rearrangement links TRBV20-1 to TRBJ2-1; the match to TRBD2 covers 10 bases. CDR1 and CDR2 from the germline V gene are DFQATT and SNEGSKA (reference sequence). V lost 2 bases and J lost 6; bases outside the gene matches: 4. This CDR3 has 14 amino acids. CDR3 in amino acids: CSARWASGGNEQFF. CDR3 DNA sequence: TGCAGTGCTAGATGGGCTAGCGGGGGCAATGAGCAGTTCTTC.

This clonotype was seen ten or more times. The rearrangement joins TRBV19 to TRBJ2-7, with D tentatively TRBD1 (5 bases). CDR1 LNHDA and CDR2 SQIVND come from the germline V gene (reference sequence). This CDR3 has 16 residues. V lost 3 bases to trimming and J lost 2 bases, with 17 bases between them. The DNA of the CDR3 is TGTGCCAGTAGTATGTTAGCAGGGCGACCCGCCTACGAGCAGTACTTC. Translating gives CASSMLAGRPAYEQYF.

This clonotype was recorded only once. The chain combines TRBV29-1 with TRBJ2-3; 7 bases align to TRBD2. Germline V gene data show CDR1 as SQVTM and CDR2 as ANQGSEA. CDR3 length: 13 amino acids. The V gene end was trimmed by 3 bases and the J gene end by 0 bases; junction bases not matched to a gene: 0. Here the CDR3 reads CSVEGGSTDTQYF. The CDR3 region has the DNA TGCAGCGTTGAGGGGGGGAGCACAGATACGCAGTATTTT.

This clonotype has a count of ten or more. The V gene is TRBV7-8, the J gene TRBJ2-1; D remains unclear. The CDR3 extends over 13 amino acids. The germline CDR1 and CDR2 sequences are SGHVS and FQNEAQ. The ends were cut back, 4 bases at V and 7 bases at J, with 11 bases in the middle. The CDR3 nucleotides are TGTGCCAGCAGCTCAGACATAGGGAATGAGCAGTTCTTC. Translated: CASSSDIGNEQFF.

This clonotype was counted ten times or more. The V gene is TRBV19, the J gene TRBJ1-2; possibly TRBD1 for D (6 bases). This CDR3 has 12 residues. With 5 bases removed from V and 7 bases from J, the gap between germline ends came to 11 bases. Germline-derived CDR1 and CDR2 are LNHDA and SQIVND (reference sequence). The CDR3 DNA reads TGTGCCAGTAGTGTGGGGGCCGGTGGCTACACCTTC. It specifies CASSVGAGGYTF.